What follows are 5 T cell receptor beta chains derived from one specimen sequenced in a study of CD8+CD57+ T cells in acquired aplastic anemia. TCR beta VDJ and CDR3 profiles were obtained from a genomic DNA template. TCRdb reprocessed the reads via MiXCR and lists one record per CDR3 protein. The table records over 150,000 distinct CDR3 sequences, about three fifths of them present only once. Sequenced patients had shown CD8+CD57+ cell expansion by flow cytometry. Sequenced: sorted CD4+, CD8+, or CD8+CD57+ T cells (not recorded which) from PBMCs. All receptors derive from a human donor with aplastic anemia.

The rearrangement joins TRBV19 to TRBJ1-4; D unclear. CDR1 and CDR2 from the germline V gene are LNHDA and SQIVND (reference sequence). V lost 6 bases, J lost 7 bases, and 9 bases lay in between. This CDR3 spans 12 amino acids. The CDR3 DNA follows: TGTGCCAGTAGGGAGAGGACTGAAAAACTGTTTTTT. This sequence encodes CASRERTEKLFF.

The genes are TRBV19 and TRBJ1-1; possible D gene TRBD1, 6 bases. The germline V gene has CDR1 LNHDA and CDR2 SQIVND (reference sequence). V was clipped by 5 bases and J by 4 bases, with 14 bases between them. The CDR3 covers 14 residues. CDR3 residues: CASSPNREGTEAFF. The CDR3 DNA reads TGTGCCAGTAGTCCTAACAGGGAGGGCACTGAAGCTTTCTTT.

This clonotype was seen a handful of times. The chain employs TRBV20-1 and TRBJ2-2; possible D gene TRBD2, 6 bases. Germline loops: CDR1 DFQATT, CDR2 SNEGSKA (reference sequence). The CDR3 spans 12 residues. Trimming left V 3 bases short and J 5 bases short, with 7 bases between. Written as DNA, the CDR3 is TGCAGTGCTAGGGAGGGGACCGGGGAGCTGTTTTTT. Translated, it gives CSAREGTGELFF.

In its sample, this clonotype was seen a few times. The chain joins TRBV20-1 to TRBJ2-7; 9 bases match TRBD1. Unmatched junction bases numbered 3, after V lost 6 bases and J lost 3 bases. Germline assignment: CDR1 DFQATT and CDR2 SNEGSKA (reference sequence). The CDR3 totals 12 residues. The CDR3 DNA is TGCAGTGCCCGGGACAGGGTCTACGAGCAGTACTTC. Residues: CSARDRVYEQYF.

V usage is TRBV7-8 and J usage is TRBJ2-7; 7 bases are shared with TRBD1. This CDR3 is 12 amino acids long. CDR1 and CDR2 from the germline V gene are SGHVS and FQNEAQ. V lost 4 bases, J lost 7 bases, and 4 bases stayed unmatched. CDR3 sequence reads: CASSYLQGEQYF. CDR3 in DNA: TGTGCCAGCAGCTACCTACAGGGGGAGCAGTACTTC.